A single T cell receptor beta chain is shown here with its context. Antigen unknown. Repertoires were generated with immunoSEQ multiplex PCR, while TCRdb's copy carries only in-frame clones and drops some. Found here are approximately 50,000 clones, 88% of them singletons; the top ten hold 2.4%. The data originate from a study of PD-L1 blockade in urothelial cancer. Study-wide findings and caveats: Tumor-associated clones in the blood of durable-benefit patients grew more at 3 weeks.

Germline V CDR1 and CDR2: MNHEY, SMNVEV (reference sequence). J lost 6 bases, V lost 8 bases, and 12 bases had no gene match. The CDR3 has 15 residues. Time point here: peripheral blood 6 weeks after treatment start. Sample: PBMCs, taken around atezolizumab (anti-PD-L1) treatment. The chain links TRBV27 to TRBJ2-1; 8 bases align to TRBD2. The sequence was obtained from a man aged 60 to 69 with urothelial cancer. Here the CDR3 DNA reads TGTGCCAGCGCGCCCAACGGCGGGGGGATCAATGAGCAGTTCTTC. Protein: CASAPNGGGINEQFF.